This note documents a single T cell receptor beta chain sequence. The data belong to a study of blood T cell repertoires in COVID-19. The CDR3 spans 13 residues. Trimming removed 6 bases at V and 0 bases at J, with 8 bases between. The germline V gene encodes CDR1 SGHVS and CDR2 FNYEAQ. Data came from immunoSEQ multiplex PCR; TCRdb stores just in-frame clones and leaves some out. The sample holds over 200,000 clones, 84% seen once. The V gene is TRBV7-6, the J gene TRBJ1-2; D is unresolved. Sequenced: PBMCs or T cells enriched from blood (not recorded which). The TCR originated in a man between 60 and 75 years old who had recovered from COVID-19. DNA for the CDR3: TGTGCCAGCAGGCCGGGAACTAACTATGGCTACACCTTC. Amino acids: CASRPGTNYGYTF.